These 8 T cell receptor beta chains were all obtained from the same sample, sequenced in a study of beta chain features in type 1 diabetes. Sequencing targeted expressed TCRB transcripts, as all isolated RNA had been reverse transcribed. Produced via immunoSEQ multiplex PCR; TCRdb's table is partial and in-frame only. The repertoire holds about 28,000 clones, with 56% as singletons. Broader study findings: Moderate yet significant TCRB CDR3 shortening was seen in Type 1 diabetes patients in all four CD4+ subsets.

Their target antigens are unknown. The sample was Tregs from blood. The receptor source for this set is a woman under 30 with type 1 diabetes.

V gene TRBV5-8 combines with J gene TRBJ1-5, with TRBD1 matching 8 bases. The V and J ends lost 4 bases and 6 bases, in that order; junction bases with no gene match: 9. Germline-derived CDR1 and CDR2 are SGHTS and YDEGEE. The CDR3 has 15 amino acids. CDR3 sequence: CASSPSTGGAQPQHF. The CDR3 DNA is TGTGCCAGCAGCCCTTCCACAGGGGGTGCTCAGCCCCAGCATTTT.

The chain uses TRBV10-3 and TRBJ1-1; TRBD1 agrees at 7 bases. Germline V gene data show CDR1 as ENHRY and CDR2 as SYGVKD. V lost 10 bases to trimming and J lost 0 bases; unmatched junction nucleotides: 5. The CDR3 consists of 13 residues. For the CDR3, the DNA is TGTGCCACCGGGGACAGTTTGAACACTGAAGCTTTCTTT. It yields the protein CATGDSLNTEAFF.

This chain uses TRBV30 with TRBJ2-1; the match to TRBD2 covers 7 bases. V trimming: 4 bases; J trimming: 2 bases; junction bases outside the gene matches: 5. Per germline, CDR1 GTSNPN and CDR2 SVGIG (reference sequence). CDR3 length equals 14 residues. The DNA of the CDR3 is TGTGCCTGGACTAGAGCGGGACCCTACAATGAGCAGTTCTTC. This encodes CAWTRAGPYNEQFF.

This chain's CDR3 is CSVVSSKETQYF. The CDR3, as DNA: TGCAGCGTTGTTTCGAGTAAAGAGACCCAGTACTTC. The rearrangement joins TRBV29-1 to TRBJ2-5; D remains unclear. Trimming took off 4 bases at V and 3 bases at J, with 9 bases between the two ends. Germline values: CDR1 SQVTM, CDR2 ANQGSEA. The CDR3 runs to 12 residues.

The chain couples TRBV2 to TRBJ1-1, with 7 positions matching TRBD1. The V and J ends lost 8 bases and 2 bases, in that order; junction bases with no gene match: 5. This CDR3 comprises 13 residues. Per the germline V gene, CDR1 is SNHLY and CDR2 is FYNNEI. The CDR3: CASSRQGNTEAFF. The CDR3 region has the DNA TGTGCCAGCTCCCGACAGGGAAACACTGAAGCTTTCTTT.

DNA for the CDR3: TGTGCCAGCAGTTTACTACTCGGCTATGGCTACACCTTC. Translated: CASSLLLGYGYTF. The rearrangement links TRBV27 to TRBJ1-2, with D hard to call. CDR3 length equals 13 residues. Germline V gene data show CDR1 as MNHEY and CDR2 as SMNVEV (reference sequence). V was trimmed by 2 bases and J by 4 bases, leaving 8 bases between them.

The J gene is TRBJ1-5, the V gene TRBV28; 7 bases fit TRBD1. After removal of 5 bases from V and 5 bases from J, the junction contained 9 bases not matched to a gene. Germline assignment: CDR1 MDHEN and CDR2 SYDVKM. The CDR3 has 15 residues. The CDR3, as DNA: TGTGCCAGCAGTCGTACCGACAGGGTCGATCAGCCCCAGCATTTT. It translates to CASSRTDRVDQPQHF. Together with reference TRBV28 and TRBJ1-5, the CDR3 gives the full variable domain: DVKVTQSSRYLVKRTGEKVFLECVQDMDHENMFWYRQDPGLGLRLIYFSYDVKMKEKGDIPEGYSVSREKKERFSLILESASTNQTSMYLCASSRTDRVDQPQHFGDGTRLSIL.

The table lists this clone with a few counts. This chain connects TRBV11-2 to TRBJ1-1; D is undetermined. The CDR3 is 13 amino acids. The V gene lost 3 bases and the J gene lost 1 base, with 6 bases spanning the gap. The germline V gene encodes CDR1 SGHAT and CDR2 FQNNGV. The CDR3, as DNA: TGTGCCAGCAGCTTGCGTGCGAACACTGAAGCTTTCTTT. Amino acids: CASSLRANTEAFF.